The 2 T cell receptor beta chains listed next were all sequenced from one sample in a study of neurological immune-mediated disorders. Time point given: longitudinal time-point 1 (baseline). One entry per CDR3 protein, called by TCRdb with MiXCR from the 5' RACE reads. In the table there are some 54,000 distinct CDR3 sequences, roughly 10% of which are singletons. The source material was PBMCs. All receptors come from a male donor with HTLV-1-associated myelopathy (HAM/TSP).

This clonotype was recorded a few times. V and J are TRBV5-1 and TRBJ2-3; D uncertain. The CDR3 consists of 15 residues. V was trimmed by 3 bases and J by 2 bases, leaving 13 bases between them. CDR1 SGHRS and CDR2 YFSETQ come from the germline V gene. The CDR3 DNA follows: TGCGCCAGCAGCTCCCCGAAAGAAGTCACAGATACGCAGTATTTT. Translation: CASSSPKEVTDTQYF.

This clonotype was seen ten or more times. The chain joins TRBV3-1 to TRBJ2-5, with D uncertain. Trimming took off 6 bases at V and 6 bases at J, with 17 bases between the two ends. The CDR3 runs 14 residues. Germline V gene lookup returns CDR1 LGHDT and CDR2 YNNKEL (reference sequence). The CDR3 loop reads CASSYRPARQTQYF. CDR3 nucleotide sequence: TGTGCCAGCAGTTACCGGCCAGCAAGACAGACCCAGTACTTC.